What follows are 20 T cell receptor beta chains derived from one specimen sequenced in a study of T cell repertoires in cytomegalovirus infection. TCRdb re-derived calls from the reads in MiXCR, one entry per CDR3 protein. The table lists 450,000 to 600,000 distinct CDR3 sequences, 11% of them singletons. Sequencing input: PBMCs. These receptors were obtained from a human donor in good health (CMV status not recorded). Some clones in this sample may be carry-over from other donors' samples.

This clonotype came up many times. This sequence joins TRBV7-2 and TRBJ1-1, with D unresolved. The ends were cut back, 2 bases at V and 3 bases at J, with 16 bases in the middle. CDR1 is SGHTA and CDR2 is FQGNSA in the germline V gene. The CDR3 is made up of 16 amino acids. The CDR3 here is CASSLFRRSIDTEAFF. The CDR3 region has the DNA TGTGCCAGCAGCTTATTTCGGCGATCGATTGACACTGAAGCTTTCTTT.

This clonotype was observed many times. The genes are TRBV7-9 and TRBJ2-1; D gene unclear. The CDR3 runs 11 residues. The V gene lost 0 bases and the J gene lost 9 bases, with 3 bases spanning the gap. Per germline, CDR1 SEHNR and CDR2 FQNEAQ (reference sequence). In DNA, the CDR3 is TGTGCCAGCAGCTTAGCTGGTGAGCAGTTCTTC. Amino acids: CASSLAGEQFF.

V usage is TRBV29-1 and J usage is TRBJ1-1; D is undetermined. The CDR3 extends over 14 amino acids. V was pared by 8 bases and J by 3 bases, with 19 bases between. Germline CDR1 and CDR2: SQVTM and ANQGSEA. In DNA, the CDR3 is TGCAGCTCAAGAGAGAAGATAGAGGACACTGAAGCTTTCTTT. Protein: CSSREKIEDTEAFF. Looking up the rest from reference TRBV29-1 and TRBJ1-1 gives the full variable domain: SAVISQKPSRDICQRGTSLTIQCQVDSQVTMMFWYRQQPGQSLTLIATANQGSEATYESGFVIDKFPISRPNLTFSTLTVSNMSPEDSSIYLCSSREKIEDTEAFFGQGTRLTVV.

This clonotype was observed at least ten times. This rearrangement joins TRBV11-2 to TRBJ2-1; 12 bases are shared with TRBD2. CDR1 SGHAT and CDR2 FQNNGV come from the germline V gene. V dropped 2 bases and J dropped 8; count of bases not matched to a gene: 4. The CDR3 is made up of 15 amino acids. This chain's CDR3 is CASSLPSGGAYEQFF. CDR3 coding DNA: TGTGCCAGCAGCTTACCTAGCGGGGGGGCGTATGAGCAGTTCTTC.

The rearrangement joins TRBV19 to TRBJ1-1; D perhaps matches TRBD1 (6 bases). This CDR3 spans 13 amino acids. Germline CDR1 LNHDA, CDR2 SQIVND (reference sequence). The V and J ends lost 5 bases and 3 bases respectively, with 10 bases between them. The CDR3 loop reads CASSWGADTEAFF. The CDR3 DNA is TGTGCCAGTAGTTGGGGGGCCGACACTGAAGCTTTCTTT.

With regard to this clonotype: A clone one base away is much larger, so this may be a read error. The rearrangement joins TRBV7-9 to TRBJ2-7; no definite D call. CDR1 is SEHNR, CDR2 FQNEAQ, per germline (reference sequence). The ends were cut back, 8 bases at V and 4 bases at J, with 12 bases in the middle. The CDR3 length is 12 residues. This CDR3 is CASGRGVYEQYF. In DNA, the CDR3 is TGTGCCAGCGGCCGAGGTGTGTACGAGCAGTACTTC.

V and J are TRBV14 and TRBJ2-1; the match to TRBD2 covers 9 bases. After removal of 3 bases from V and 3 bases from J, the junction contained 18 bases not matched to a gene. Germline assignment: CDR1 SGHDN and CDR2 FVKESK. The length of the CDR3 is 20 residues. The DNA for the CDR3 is TGTGCCAGCAGCCACTCCTCCCCAGGGTTGGTAGCGGGGGACTACAATGAGCAGTTCTTC. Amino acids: CASSHSSPGLVAGDYNEQFF.

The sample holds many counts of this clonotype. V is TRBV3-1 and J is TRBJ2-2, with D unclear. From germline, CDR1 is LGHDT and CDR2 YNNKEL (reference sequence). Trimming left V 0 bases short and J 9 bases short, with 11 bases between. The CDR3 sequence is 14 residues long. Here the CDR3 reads CASSQDHSARELFF. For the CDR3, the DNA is TGTGCCAGCAGCCAAGATCATTCCGCTCGGGAGCTGTTTTTT.

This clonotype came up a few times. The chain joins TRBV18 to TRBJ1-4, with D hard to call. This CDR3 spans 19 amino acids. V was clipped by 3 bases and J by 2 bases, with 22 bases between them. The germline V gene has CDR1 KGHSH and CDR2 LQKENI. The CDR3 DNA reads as TGTGCCAGCTCACCCGTACCGCGCCCTCCAGGCTCGACTAATGAAAAACTGTTTTTT. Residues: CASSPVPRPPGSTNEKLFF.

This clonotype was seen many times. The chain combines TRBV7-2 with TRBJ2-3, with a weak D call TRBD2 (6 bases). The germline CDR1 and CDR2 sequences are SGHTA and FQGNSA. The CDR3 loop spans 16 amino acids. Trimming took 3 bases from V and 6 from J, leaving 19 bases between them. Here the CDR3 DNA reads TGTGCCAGCAGCTTTGGCCTAGCGCGGACCTCGGATACGCAGTATTTT. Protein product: CASSFGLARTSDTQYF.

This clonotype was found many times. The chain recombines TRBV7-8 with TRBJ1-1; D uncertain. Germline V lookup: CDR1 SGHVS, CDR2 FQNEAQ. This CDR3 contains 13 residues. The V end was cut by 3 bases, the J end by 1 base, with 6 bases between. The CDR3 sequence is CASSFKGNTEAFF. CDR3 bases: TGTGCCAGCAGCTTTAAGGGGAACACTGAAGCTTTCTTT.

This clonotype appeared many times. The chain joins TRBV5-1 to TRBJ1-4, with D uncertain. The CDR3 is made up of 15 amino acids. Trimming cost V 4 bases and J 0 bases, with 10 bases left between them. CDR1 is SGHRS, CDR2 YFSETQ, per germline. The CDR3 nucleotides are TGCGCCAGCAGCAACCTACTTGCAACTAATGAAAAACTGTTTTTT. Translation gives CASSNLLATNEKLFF.

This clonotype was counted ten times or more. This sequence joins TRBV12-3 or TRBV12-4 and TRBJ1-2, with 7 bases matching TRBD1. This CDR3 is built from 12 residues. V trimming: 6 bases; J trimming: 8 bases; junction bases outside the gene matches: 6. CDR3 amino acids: CASRTGAGGYTF. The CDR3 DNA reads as TGTGCCAGCAGAACAGGGGCGGGGGGCTACACCTTC.

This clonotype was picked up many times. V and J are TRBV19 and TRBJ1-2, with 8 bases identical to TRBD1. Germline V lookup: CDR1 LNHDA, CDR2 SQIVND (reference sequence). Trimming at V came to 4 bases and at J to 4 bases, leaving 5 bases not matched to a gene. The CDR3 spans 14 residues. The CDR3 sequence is CASSSPGQVYGYTF. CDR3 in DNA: TGTGCCAGTAGTAGCCCGGGACAGGTCTATGGCTACACCTTC.

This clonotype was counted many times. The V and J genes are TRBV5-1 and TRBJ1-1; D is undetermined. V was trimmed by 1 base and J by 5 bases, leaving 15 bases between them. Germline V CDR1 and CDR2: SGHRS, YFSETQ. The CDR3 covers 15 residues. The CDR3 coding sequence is TGCGCCAGCAGCTTGTTTAGTACAATTGATACTGAAGCTTTCTTT. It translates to CASSLFSTIDTEAFF.

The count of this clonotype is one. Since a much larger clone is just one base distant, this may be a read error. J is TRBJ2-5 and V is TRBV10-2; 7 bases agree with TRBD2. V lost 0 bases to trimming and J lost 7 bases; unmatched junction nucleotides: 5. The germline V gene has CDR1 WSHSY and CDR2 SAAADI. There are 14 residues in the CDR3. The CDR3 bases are TGCGCCAGCAGTGAGTCAGACACGGGGGGGACCCAGTACTTC. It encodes CASSESDTGGTQYF.

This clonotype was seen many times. The CDR3 here is CASRGTGSSSYYGYTF. DNA for the CDR3: TGTGCCAGCAGAGGGACAGGGTCCTCCTCCTACTATGGCTACACCTTC. The chain recombines TRBV12-3 or TRBV12-4 with TRBJ1-2, with 9 bases matching TRBD1. Trimming at V came to 6 bases and at J to 3 bases, leaving 11 bases not matched to a gene. The CDR3 contains 16 residues.

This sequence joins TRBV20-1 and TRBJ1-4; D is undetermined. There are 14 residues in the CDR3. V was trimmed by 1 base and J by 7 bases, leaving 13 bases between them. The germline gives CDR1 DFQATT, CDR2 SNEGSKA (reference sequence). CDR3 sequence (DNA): TGCAGTGCTAGAGTCGGTGAGGGTTCTGAAAAACTGTTTTTT. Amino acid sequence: CSARVGEGSEKLFF.

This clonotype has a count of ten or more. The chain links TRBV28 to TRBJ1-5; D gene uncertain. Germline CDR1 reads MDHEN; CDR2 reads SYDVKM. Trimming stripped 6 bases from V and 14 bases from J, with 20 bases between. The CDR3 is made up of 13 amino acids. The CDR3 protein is CASRGRIKSSEHF. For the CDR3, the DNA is TGTGCCAGCAGAGGACGGATTAAATCTTCCGAGCATTTT. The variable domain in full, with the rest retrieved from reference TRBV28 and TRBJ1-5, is DVKVTQSSRYLVKRTGEKVFLECVQDMDHENMFWYRQDPGLGLRLIYFSYDVKMKEKGDIPEGYSVSREKKERFSLILESASTNQTSMYLCASRGRIKSSEHFGDGTRLSIL.

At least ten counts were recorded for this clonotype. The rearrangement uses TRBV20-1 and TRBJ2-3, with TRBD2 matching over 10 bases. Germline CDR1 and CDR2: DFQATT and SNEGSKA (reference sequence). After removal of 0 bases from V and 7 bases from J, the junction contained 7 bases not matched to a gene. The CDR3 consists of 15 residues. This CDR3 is CSAREASGRVNTQYF. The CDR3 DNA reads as TGCAGTGCTAGAGAGGCTAGCGGGAGAGTCAATACGCAGTATTTT.